Below, 10 T cell receptor beta chains from the same sample are listed, as sequenced in a study of blood T cell repertoires in COVID-19. Repertoires were generated with immunoSEQ multiplex PCR, while TCRdb's copy carries only in-frame clones and drops some. The top ten hold around 3% of the sample, which has 140,000 to 150,000 clones, roughly 90% seen once. Material: peripheral blood. The receptors were sampled from a man aged 55 to 70 with active or convalescent COVID-19.

This clone was detected only once. The chain joins TRBV5-5 to TRBJ2-1; 9 bases are shared with TRBD2. The length of the CDR3 is 15 residues. V was clipped by 3 bases and J by 8 bases; unmatched bases: 9. Germline V lookup: CDR1 SGHKS, CDR2 YYEKEE (reference sequence). CDR3 region: CASSSLAGIRDEQFF. In nucleotides, the CDR3 is TGTGCCAGCAGCTCCCTAGCGGGGATCAGGGATGAGCAGTTCTTC.

This clone was observed once. The chain uses TRBV24-1 and TRBJ2-5, with 8 bases identical to TRBD2. J was trimmed by 4 bases and V by 7 bases; bases with no gene match: 16. CDR3 length: 17 residues. CDR1 is KGHDR and CDR2 is SFDVKD in the germline V gene. CDR3 nucleotide sequence: TGTGCCACCAGAGGCACTAGCGGTGATACTTTTGGAGAGACCCAGTACTTC. Its protein product is CATRGTSGDTFGETQYF.

The genes are TRBV18 and TRBJ1-2, with D perhaps TRBD1 (6 bases). The V end was cut by 5 bases, the J end by 6 bases, with 19 bases between. Germline V gene lookup returns CDR1 KGHSH and CDR2 LQKENI. The CDR3 runs to 15 residues. This CDR3 is CASSKQGTGVDGYTF. The DNA for the CDR3 is TGTGCCAGCTCAAAACAGGGTACGGGCGTCGATGGCTACACCTTC. The full variable domain, with the rest looked up from reference TRBV18 and TRBJ1-2, is NAGVMQNPRHLVRRRGQEARLRCSPMKGHSHVYWYRQLPEEGLKFMVYLQKENIIDESGMPKERFSAEFPKEGPSILRIQQVVRGDSAAYFCASSKQGTGVDGYTFGSGTRLTVV.

This sequence joins TRBV14 and TRBJ2-7; 7 nucleotides line up with TRBD1. CDR1 and CDR2 (germline): SGHDN, FVKESK. V trimming: 0 bases; J trimming: 2 bases; junction bases outside the gene matches: 10. The CDR3 has 17 residues. The CDR3 DNA sequence: TGTGCCAGCAGCCAAGATGTAAAACAGGGGAATCCCTACGAGCAGTACTTC. This encodes CASSQDVKQGNPYEQYF. Filled out from reference TRBV14 and TRBJ2-7, the complete variable domain reads EAGVTQFPSHSVIEKGQTVTLRCDPISGHDNLYWYRRVMGKEIKFLLHFVKESKQDESGMPNNRFLAERTGGTYSTLKVQPAELEDSGVYFCASSQDVKQGNPYEQYFGPGTRLTVT.

The chain links TRBV12-3 or TRBV12-4 to TRBJ1-1; D possibly corresponds to TRBD1 (5 bases). V lost 1 base and J 8 bases, leaving 8 bases between the germline ends. The CDR3 consists of 12 residues. DNA for the CDR3: TGTGCCAGCAGTTTAGAGGGGTGGGAAGCTTTCTTT. Its translation is CASSLEGWEAFF.

The V gene is TRBV5-5, the J gene TRBJ2-1; D possibly corresponds to TRBD1 (6 bases). V was clipped by 0 bases and J by 5 bases, with 15 bases between them. This CDR3 has 16 amino acids. Germline V CDR1 and CDR2: SGHKS, YYEKEE (reference sequence). In DNA, the CDR3 is TGTGCCAGCAGCTTGGCGATAGGGGGTTTTAACAATGAGCAGTTCTTC. Translated, it gives CASSLAIGGFNNEQFF.

The genes are TRBV3-1 (or the pseudogene TRBV3-2) and TRBJ2-1, with 11 bases identical to TRBD2. The CDR3 sequence is 15 residues long. In germline, CDR1 is LGHDT, CDR2 YNNKEL (reference sequence). With 5 bases clipped from V and 2 bases from J, the junction kept 2 bases outside the gene matches. The CDR3 sequence: CASSATSGAYNEQFF. The CDR3 nucleotides read TGTGCCAGCAGCGCGACTAGCGGGGCCTACAATGAGCAGTTCTTC.

The chain combines TRBV2 with TRBJ1-5; TRBD1 might be the D (5 bases). CDR3 length: 13 residues. CDR1 and CDR2 (germline): SNHLY, FYNNEI. The V gene lost 6 bases and the J gene lost 5 bases, with 11 bases spanning the gap. The CDR3 region is CASSFQGDQPQHF. As DNA, the CDR3 is TGTGCCAGCAGCTTCCAGGGCGATCAGCCCCAGCATTTT.

This clone was seen just once. The rearrangement uses TRBV5-4 and TRBJ1-3, with D perhaps matching TRBD1 (6 bases). The CDR3 runs to 15 residues. CDR1 SGHNT and CDR2 YYREEE come from the germline V gene (reference sequence). The V gene lost 6 bases and the J gene lost 0 bases, with 13 bases spanning the gap. The CDR3 DNA reads TGTGCCAGCACCTCACAGGGATACTCTGGAAACACCATATATTTT. This encodes CASTSQGYSGNTIYF.

The chain couples TRBV4-1 to TRBJ2-1; 10 bases agree with TRBD2. Germline assignment: CDR1 MGHRA and CDR2 YSYEKL. Trimming removed 2 bases from V and 12 bases from J; junction bases left unmatched: 10. The CDR3 has 15 residues. CDR3 in amino acids: CASSQLAGAAFGQFF. CDR3 bases: TGCGCCAGCAGCCAACTAGCGGGGGCGGCATTCGGGCAGTTCTTC.